This TCR beta chain was sequenced for a study of T cells after posttransplantation cyclophosphamide. Broader study findings: Tissue-infiltrating T cells from skin or gut overlapped little with blood T cells. Recipient CMV seropositivity and CMV reactivation strongly tracked TRB clonality.

On the day of bone marrow donation, the related graft donor provided peripheral blood. Profiling relied on immunoSEQ multiplex PCR, and the TCRdb table lists in-frame clones only, not all of them. The sample shows 30,000 or so clones, no singletons; the ten largest hold 2.5% to 3.5%. In its sample, this clone was seen a few times. What it binds is not known. Sequencing was carried out using PBMCs. The TCR comes from an older woman in good health, CMV-negative, and a related stem cell transplant donor.

The CDR3 DNA reads as TGTGCCAGCAGTTCCCCTTATCAAGCGGGGGGCCTTTACACCGGGGAGCTGTTTTTT. Encoded protein: CASSSPYQAGGLYTGELFF. J is TRBJ2-2 and V is TRBV28; 9 positions agree with TRBD2. With V trimmed by 4 bases and J by 3 bases, 15 bases remained unmatched. This CDR3 has 19 residues. CDR1 and CDR2 (germline): MDHEN, SYDVKM.